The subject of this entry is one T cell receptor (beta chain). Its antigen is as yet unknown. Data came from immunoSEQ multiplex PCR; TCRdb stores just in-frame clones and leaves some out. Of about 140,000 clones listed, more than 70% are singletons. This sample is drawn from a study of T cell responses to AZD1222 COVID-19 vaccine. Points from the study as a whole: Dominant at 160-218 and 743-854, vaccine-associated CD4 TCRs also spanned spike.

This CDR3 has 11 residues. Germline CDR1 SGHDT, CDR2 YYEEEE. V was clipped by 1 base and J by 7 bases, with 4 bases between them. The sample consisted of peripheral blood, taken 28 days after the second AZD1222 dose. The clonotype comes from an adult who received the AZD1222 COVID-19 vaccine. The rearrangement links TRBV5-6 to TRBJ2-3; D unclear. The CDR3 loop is CASSLWNTQYF. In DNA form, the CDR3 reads TGTGCCAGCAGCTTGTGGAATACGCAGTATTTT.